One T cell receptor (beta chain) is described in this entry. As yet, its antigen is unknown. TCRdb's copy holds only in-frame clones and misses some; the assay was immunoSEQ multiplex PCR. The data contain about 240,000 clones, roughly 84% of them seen just once; the ten biggest clones take up approximately 0.69%. The data originate from a study of Tregs in tolerant kidney transplant recipients. Overall study findings and caveats: Findings come from small patient numbers and require larger validation. No direct test of biological reproducibility was done here. Tregs expanded with activated donor B cells seemed most donor-specific.

V gave up 0 bases and J gave up 3 bases, with 12 bases separating them. Germline loops: CDR1 SGHRS, CDR2 YFSETQ. The CDR3 is 15 residues long. Thawed PBMCs were FACS-sorted into unstimulated CD4+CD25+CD127- regulatory T cells, CD4+CD25- non-regulatory cells, CD4 and CD8 cells. The sequenced sample was CD4+ T cells from blood. This sequence originates from a human donor in good health. The chain is built from TRBV5-1 and TRBJ1-2; no clear D. Written as DNA, the CDR3 is TGCGCCAGCAGCTTGGCCCTTCCTAGTGACTATGGCTACACCTTC. Translated: CASSLALPSDYGYTF.